Listed here are 10 T cell receptor beta chains from one sample, sequenced in a study of molecular identifiers for immune sequencing clone quantification. TCRdb independently ran MiXCR on the PCR reads; one entry per CDR3 protein. The table shows some 650,000 distinct CDR3 sequences, with around 20% occurring only once. The specimen was naive CD8+ T cells from blood, with Jurkat cell RNA spiked in. Subset defined: FACS-sorted CD8+CD4-CCR7+CD45RA+ naive T cells. These receptors were collected from a human donor in good health. Some libraries in this study had Jurkat cell RNA spiked in.

This clonotype has a single count. It may be a read error: a sequence one base away is much more abundant. V is TRBV6-2 or TRBV6-3 and J is TRBJ1-1; D is ambiguous. The CDR3 has 13 residues. Germline CDR1 and CDR2: MNHEY and SVGEGT. As DNA, the CDR3 is TGTGCCACCGAAGTCCCAATGAACGCTGAAGCTTTCTTT. Protein: CATEVPMNAEAFF.

This clonotype was observed many times. J is TRBJ2-2 and V is TRBV28, with 10 bases fitting TRBD2. There are 15 residues in the CDR3. Germline V lookup: CDR1 MDHEN, CDR2 SYDVKM. After removal of 5 bases from V and 2 bases from J, the junction contained 2 bases not matched to a gene. As DNA, the CDR3 is TGTGCCAGCAGTCTAGCGGGAGACAACACCGGGGAGCTGTTTTTT. Its translation: CASSLAGDNTGELFF.

This chain links TRBV3-1 with TRBJ2-1; D is possibly TRBD2 (5 bases). The CDR3 contains 18 residues. Trimming took off 2 bases at V and 4 bases at J, with 21 bases between the two ends. The V gene's germline CDR1 is LGHDT and CDR2 YNNKEL (reference sequence). The CDR3 loop is CASSQSQVLSGLYNEQFF. CDR3 bases: TGTGCCAGCAGCCAATCCCAAGTCCTAAGCGGCCTGTACAATGAGCAGTTCTTC.

At least ten counts were recorded for this clonotype. The rearrangement uses TRBV4-3 and TRBJ2-2; 9 bases align to TRBD1. Germline V gene lookup returns CDR1 LGHNA and CDR2 YSLEER. The CDR3 covers 18 residues. The ends lost 0 bases at V and 0 bases at J; junction bases unmatched: 5. This CDR3 reads CASSQETGGVSNTGELFF. The CDR3 coding sequence is TGCGCCAGCAGCCAAGAAACAGGGGGCGTTTCGAACACCGGGGAGCTGTTTTTT.

This clonotype was seen ten or more times. The chain is built from TRBV4-3 and TRBJ2-2; D is ambiguous. With 0 bases removed from V and 1 base from J, the gap between germline ends came to 3 bases. There are 14 residues in the CDR3. The V gene's germline CDR1 is LGHNA and CDR2 YSLEER. This chain's CDR3 is CASSQDWNTGELFF. CDR3 nucleotides: TGCGCCAGCAGCCAAGATTGGAACACCGGGGAGCTGTTTTTT.

This clonotype was counted a few times. V and J are TRBV19 and TRBJ2-7; 10 bases map to TRBD1. CDR3 length: 15 amino acids. The junction had 5 bases not matched to a gene; V was cut back by 3 bases and J by 3 bases. In germline, CDR1 is LNHDA, CDR2 SQIVND (reference sequence). The CDR3 DNA sequence: TGTGCCAGTAGTATTGGGACAGGGGTGAACTACGAGCAGTACTTC. Protein sequence: CASSIGTGVNYEQYF. The full variable domain, completed using reference TRBV19 and TRBJ2-7, is DGGITQSPKYLFRKEGQNVTLSCEQNLNHDAMYWYRQDPGQGLRLIYYSQIVNDFQKGDIAEGYSVSREKKESFPLTVTSAQKNPTAFYLCASSIGTGVNYEQYFGPGTRLTVT.

The CDR3 here is CASSYQGARSPLHF. CDR3 DNA sequence: TGTGCCAGCAGTTATCAGGGGGCAAGATCACCCCTCCACTTT. V and J are TRBV6-2 or TRBV6-3 and TRBJ1-6; 8 positions match TRBD1. The CDR3 consists of 14 residues. Germline CDR1 is MNHEY and CDR2 is SVGEGT. The trim removed 3 bases at V and 10 bases at J, leaving 5 bases unmatched.

A note on this clonotype: Just one base apart from a much larger clone, this may be a read error. V gene TRBV6-7 combines with J gene TRBJ2-3, with 7 bases identical to TRBD2. TRBV6-7 is an ORF; its function is uncertain. CDR3 length equals 16 residues. Trimming took 10 bases from V and 0 from J; bases not matched to a gene: 13. In DNA form, the CDR3 reads TGTGCCAATTTGACTAACGGGAGGACTAGCACAGATACGCAGTATTTT. This sequence encodes CANLTNGRTSTDTQYF.

This clonotype was counted a few times. The chain uses TRBV6-2 or TRBV6-3 and TRBJ2-7; 7 bases are shared with TRBD1. This CDR3 has 14 residues. V dropped 0 bases and J dropped 5; count of bases not matched to a gene: 4. CDR1 is MNHEY and CDR2 is SVGEGT in the germline V gene. In DNA form, the CDR3 reads TGTGCCAGCAGTTACTCAGCAGGGGGAAACGAGCAGTACTTC. Translation gives CASSYSAGGNEQYF.

This clonotype has just a few counts. The genes are TRBV7-9 and TRBJ2-7; 7 nucleotides align to TRBD2. In germline, CDR1 is SEHNR, CDR2 FQNEAQ (reference sequence). V shed 4 bases, J shed 6 bases, and the junction held 15 bases outside the gene matches. The length of the CDR3 is 16 residues. CDR3 amino acids: CASSSTLSGTPFEQYF. As DNA, the CDR3 is TGTGCCAGCAGCTCGACCTTGAGCGGGACCCCGTTCGAGCAGTACTTC.